A selection of T cell receptor beta chains follows, all from one sample in a study of follicular helper T cells after annual influenza vaccination. Sequencing used immunoSEQ multiplex PCR; TCRdb keeps in-frame clones, though not all of them. The sample includes just over 7,000 clones, 80% to 85% of them seen just once. This sample comprised CXCR5+ CD38- circulating T follicular helper cells from blood, obtained 7 days after influenza vaccination. Every receptor here comes from an adult who received the influenza vaccine. Both conserved end residues are trimmed from each CDR3.

J,V,CDR3
TRBJ1-3,TRBV5-1,ASSLEFPGTSI
TRBJ2-3,TRBV15,ATSPRGGFTSTDTQY
TRBJ1-2,TRBV5-1,ASSPGGWNYGYT
TRBJ1-2,TRBV28,ASSLRPSWAYGYT
TRBJ2-7,TRBV7-2,ASSPDLSSYEQY
TRBJ2-3,TRBV29-1,SVPGAAQY
TRBJ1-1,TRBV6-1,ASSEPRSGGREAF
TRBJ1-1,TRBV10-2,ASSNPTRWNTEAF
TRBJ2-1,TRBV18,ASSPPPRGGSSYNEQF
TRBJ2-5,TRBV5-1,ASSPQGVLQETQY
TRBJ2-7,TRBV25-1,ASSRPSGDSGYEQY
TRBJ1-1,TRBV9,ASSVWTGGKTEAF
TRBJ2-1,TRBV5-1,ASSSQGGVEQF
TRBJ2-2,TRBV2,ATGLAGGKTGELF